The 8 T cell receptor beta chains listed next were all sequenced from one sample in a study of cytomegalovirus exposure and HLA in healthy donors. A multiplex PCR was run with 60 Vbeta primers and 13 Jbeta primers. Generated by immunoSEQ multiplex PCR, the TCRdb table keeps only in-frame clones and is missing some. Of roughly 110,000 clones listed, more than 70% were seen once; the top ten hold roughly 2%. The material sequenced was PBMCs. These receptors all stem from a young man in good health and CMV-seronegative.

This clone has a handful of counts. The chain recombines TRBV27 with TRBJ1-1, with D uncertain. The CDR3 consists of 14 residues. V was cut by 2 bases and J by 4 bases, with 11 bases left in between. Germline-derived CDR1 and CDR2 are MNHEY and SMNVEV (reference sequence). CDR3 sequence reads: CASSLQLGGTEAFF. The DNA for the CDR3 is TGTGCCAGCAGTTTACAACTAGGCGGCACTGAAGCTTTCTTT.

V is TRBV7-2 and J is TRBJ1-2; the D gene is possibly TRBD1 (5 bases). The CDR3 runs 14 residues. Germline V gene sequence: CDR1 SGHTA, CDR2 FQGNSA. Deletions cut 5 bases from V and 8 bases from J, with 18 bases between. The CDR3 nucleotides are TGTGCCAGCAGCCATGGGACTCCAAAGGGGGGCTACACCTTC. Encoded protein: CASSHGTPKGGYTF.

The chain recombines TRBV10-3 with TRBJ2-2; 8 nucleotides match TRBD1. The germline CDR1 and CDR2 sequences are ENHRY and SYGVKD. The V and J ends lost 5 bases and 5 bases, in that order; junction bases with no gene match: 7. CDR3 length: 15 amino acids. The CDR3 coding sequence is TGTGCCATCAGTCCGGACAGGGAGCTAACCGGGGAGCTGTTTTTT. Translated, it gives CAISPDRELTGELFF.

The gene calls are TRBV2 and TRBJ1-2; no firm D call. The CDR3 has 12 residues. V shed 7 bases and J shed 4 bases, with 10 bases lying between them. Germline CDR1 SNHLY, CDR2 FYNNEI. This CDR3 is CASTGVSYGYTF. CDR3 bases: TGTGCCAGCACGGGAGTTAGCTATGGCTACACCTTC.

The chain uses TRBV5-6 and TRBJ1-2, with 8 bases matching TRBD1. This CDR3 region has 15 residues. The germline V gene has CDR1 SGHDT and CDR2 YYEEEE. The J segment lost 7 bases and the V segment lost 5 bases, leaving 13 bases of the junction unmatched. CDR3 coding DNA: TGTGCCAGCAGATTGCTACAGGGGGGGTCGCTTGGCTACACCTTC. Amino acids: CASRLLQGGSLGYTF.

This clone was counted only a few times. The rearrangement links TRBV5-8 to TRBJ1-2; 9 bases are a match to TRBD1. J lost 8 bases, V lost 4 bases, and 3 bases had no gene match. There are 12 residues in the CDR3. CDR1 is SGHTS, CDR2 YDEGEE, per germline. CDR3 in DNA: TGTGCCAGCAGCACAGGGGGCCAAGGCTACACCTTC. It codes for CASSTGGQGYTF.

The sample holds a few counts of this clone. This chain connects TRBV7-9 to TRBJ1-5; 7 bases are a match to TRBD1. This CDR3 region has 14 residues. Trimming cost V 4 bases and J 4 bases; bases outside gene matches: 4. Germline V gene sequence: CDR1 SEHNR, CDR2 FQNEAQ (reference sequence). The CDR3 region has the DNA TGTGCCAGCAGCTCGGACAGGCTAAATCAGCCCCAGCATTTT. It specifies CASSSDRLNQPQHF.

The CDR3: CASSPFGGDGSPLHF. The DNA for the CDR3 is TGTGCCAGCAGTCCTTTCGGGGGGGATGGATCACCCCTCCACTTT. The chain is built from TRBV28 and TRBJ1-6; D possibly corresponds to TRBD1 (5 bases). V gave up 5 bases and J gave up 10 bases, with 18 bases separating them. CDR3 length: 15 residues. Germline V gene sequence: CDR1 MDHEN, CDR2 SYDVKM.